A selection of T cell receptor beta chains follows, all from one sample in a study of blood T cell repertoires in COVID-19. Method: immunoSEQ multiplex PCR; TCRdb's copy keeps in-frame clones and lacks some. In the table there are approximately 110,000 clones, 85% of which are singletons. The sample comprised peripheral blood. The origin of the receptors is a man in his fifties or sixties with acute or convalescent COVID-19. Each CDR3 is given with its conserved first and last residue. D genes are given only for firm matches. A row's size may be missing; if present it is once, few, many or a size class.

TRBV19	once	TRBJ1-5	NA	TGTGCCAGTAGTATAGGGACAGCCTCAGGAGATCAGCCCCAGCATTTT	CASSIGTASGDQPQHF
TRBV6-6	NA	TRBJ1-3	TRBD1	TGTGCCAGCAGTCCTACTACTTTCAGGGGGGCTGGTGGAAACACCATATATTTT	CASSPTTFRGAGGNTIYF
TRBV18	few	TRBJ1-3	TRBD1	TGTGCCAGCTCACCACCGACAGGGATCGAAAACACCATATATTTT	CASSPPTGIENTIYF
TRBV11-3	NA	TRBJ1-4	NA	TGTGCCAGCAGCTTAGAAGTAGCAGGGGAAAAACTGTTTTTT	CASSLEVAGEKLFF
TRBV23-1	once	TRBJ2-1	NA	TGCGCCAGGGACTTGAGCTCCTACAATGAGCAGTTCTTC	CARDLSSYNEQFF
TRBV5-1	NA	TRBJ2-5	NA	TGCGCCAGCAGCTTGGCGGAACAACGGGCCGGGGTGTTGGGGACCCAGTACTTC	CASSLAEQRAGVLGTQYF
TRBV29-1	NA	TRBJ2-5	NA	TGCAGCTGGGGACTCCAAGAGACCCAGTACTTC	CSWGLQETQYF
TRBV11-3	few	TRBJ1-1	TRBD1	TGTGCCAGCGGAGCCGGGACAGGGGCTAACACTGAAGCTTTCTTT	CASGAGTGANTEAFF
TRBV6-5	NA	TRBJ2-1	TRBD2	TGTGCCAGCACCGAGCACCGGGGGGAGGAGCAGTTCTTC	CASTEHRGEEQFF
TRBV7-9	NA	TRBJ2-3	NA	TGTGCCAGCAGTCAACGCCAGGTGGAAGATACGCAGTATTTT	CASSQRQVEDTQYF
TRBV9	few	TRBJ1-4	NA	TGTGCCAGCAGCGTTCGCGGCGCAACTAATGAAAAACTGTTTTTT	CASSVRGATNEKLFF
TRBV5-1	NA	TRBJ1-5	TRBD1	TGCGCCAGCAGCGAAAGTACAGGGGTGGGCAATCAGCCCCAGCATTTT	CASSESTGVGNQPQHF
TRBV4-1	once	TRBJ2-7	NA	TGCGCCAGCAGCCAAGACCGTCGGTACGAGCAGTACTTC	CASSQDRRYEQYF
TRBV11-2	NA	TRBJ1-5	TRBD1	TGTGCCAGCAGCTTAGATACAGGGGGTTTTGGTCAGCCCCAGCATTTT	CASSLDTGGFGQPQHF
TRBV11-2	NA	TRBJ2-7	NA	TGTGCCAGCAGCTTACAAGGACGAGGGGGGGGCTACGAGCAGTACTTC	CASSLQGRGGGYEQYF
TRBV10-3	NA	TRBJ1-1	NA	TGTGCCATCAGTGGTACAACAGGGATGCCTGAAGCTTTCTTT	CAISGTTGMPEAFF
TRBV30	NA	TRBJ2-1	TRBD2	TGTGCCGGCCTAGCGGGAGCCTACAATGAGCAGTTCTTC	CAGLAGAYNEQFF